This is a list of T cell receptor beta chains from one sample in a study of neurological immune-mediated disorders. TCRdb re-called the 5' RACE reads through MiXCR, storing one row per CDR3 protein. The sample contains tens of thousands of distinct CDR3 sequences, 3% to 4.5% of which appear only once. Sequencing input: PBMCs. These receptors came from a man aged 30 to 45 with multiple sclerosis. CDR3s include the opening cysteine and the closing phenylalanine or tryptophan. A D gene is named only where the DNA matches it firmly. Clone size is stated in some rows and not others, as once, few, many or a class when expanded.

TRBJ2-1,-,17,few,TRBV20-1,CSASSSVLVRLYNEQFF,TGCAGTGCTAGTTCGAGTGTACTAGTACGTCTCTACAATGAGCAGTTCTTC
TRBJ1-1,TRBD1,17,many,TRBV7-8,CASSRRDRLLMNTEAFF,TGTGCCAGCAGCCGCCGGGACAGATTGTTGATGAACACTGAAGCTTTCTTT
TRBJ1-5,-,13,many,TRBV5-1,CASSSGVDQPQHF,TGCGCCAGCAGCTCGGGGGTAGATCAGCCCCAGCATTTT
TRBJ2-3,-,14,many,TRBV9,CASSVDFSTDTQYF,TGTGCCAGCAGCGTAGACTTTAGCACAGATACGCAGTATTTT
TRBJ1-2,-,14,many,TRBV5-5,CASSLLTWGYGYTF,TGTGCCAGCAGCCTCCTGACCTGGGGCTATGGCTACACCTTC
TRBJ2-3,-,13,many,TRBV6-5,CASSPGTKGRQYF,TGTGCCAGCAGTCCCGGGACAAAAGGGAGGCAGTATTTT
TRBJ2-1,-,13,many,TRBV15,CATSRTRDFEQFF,TGTGCCACCAGCAGAACCCGGGACTTTGAGCAGTTCTTC
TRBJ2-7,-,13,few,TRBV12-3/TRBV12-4,CASSFRRDYEQYF,TGTGCCAGCAGTTTTCGTCGGGACTACGAGCAGTACTTC
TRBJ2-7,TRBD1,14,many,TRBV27,CASSSGTGGHEQYF,TGTGCCAGCAGTTCCGGGACAGGTGGCCACGAGCAGTACTTC
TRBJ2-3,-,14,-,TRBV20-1,CSAIPSSSTDTQYF,TGCAGTGCTATCCCCTCCTCTAGCACAGATACGCAGTATTTT
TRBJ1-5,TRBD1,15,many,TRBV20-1,CSASSWGQNNQPQHF,TGCAGTGCTAGCTCCTGGGGACAGAACAATCAGCCCCAGCATTTT
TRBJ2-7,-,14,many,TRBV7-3,CASSPNTGPYEQYF,TGTGCCAGCAGTCCCAATACAGGGCCCTACGAGCAGTACTTC
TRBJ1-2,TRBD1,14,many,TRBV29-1,CSVEDGPDRAGYTF,TGCAGCGTTGAAGATGGTCCCGACAGGGCTGGCTACACCTTC
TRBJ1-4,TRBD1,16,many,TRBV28,CASNSPGGARGEKLFF,TGTGCCAGCAACTCACCAGGGGGGGCCCGGGGTGAAAAACTGTTTTTT
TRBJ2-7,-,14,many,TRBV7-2,CASSLAGGPYEQYF,TGTGCCAGCAGCTTAGCGGGGGGGCCCTACGAGCAGTACTTC
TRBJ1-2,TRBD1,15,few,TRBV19,CASSRGTGGAYGYTF,TGTGCCAGTAGCCGCGGGACAGGGGGCGCCTATGGCTACACCTTC
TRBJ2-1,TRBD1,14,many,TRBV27,CASSPWDRDSEQFF,TGTGCCAGCAGTCCCTGGGACAGGGACAGTGAGCAGTTCTTC
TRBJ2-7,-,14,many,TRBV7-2,CASSPAGKTYEQYF,TGTGCCAGCAGCCCTGCAGGGAAGACCTACGAGCAGTACTTC
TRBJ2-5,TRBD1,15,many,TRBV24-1,CATSAGTAGRETQYF,TGTGCCACCAGTGCAGGGACAGCCGGCCGGGAGACCCAGTACTTC
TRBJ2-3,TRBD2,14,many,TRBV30,CAWSEAGGWDTQYF,TGTGCCTGGAGTGAAGCGGGGGGATGGGATACGCAGTATTTT
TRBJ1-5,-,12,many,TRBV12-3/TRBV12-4,CASSGGNQPQHF,TGTGCCAGCAGCGGGGGGAATCAGCCCCAGCATTTT
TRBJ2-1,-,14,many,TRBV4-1,CASSQEVGSYEQFF,TGCGCCAGCAGCCAAGAGGTCGGGAGCTATGAGCAGTTCTTC
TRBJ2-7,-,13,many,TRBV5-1,CASSLMADYEQYF,TGCGCCAGCAGCTTGATGGCAGACTACGAGCAGTACTTC
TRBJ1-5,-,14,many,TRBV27,CASSRGDSNQPQHF,TGTGCCAGCAGTAGGGGGGATAGCAATCAGCCCCAGCATTTT
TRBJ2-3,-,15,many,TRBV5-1,CASRDTGTSTDTQYF,TGCGCCAGCAGGGACACCGGGACTAGCACAGATACGCAGTATTTT
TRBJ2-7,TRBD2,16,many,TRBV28,CASSFALAGLTYEQYF,TGTGCCAGCAGTTTTGCACTAGCGGGTTTAACCTACGAGCAGTACTTC
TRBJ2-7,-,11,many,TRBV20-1,CSASPNYEQYF,TGCAGTGCCAGCCCCAACTACGAGCAGTACTTC
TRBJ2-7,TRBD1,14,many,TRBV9,CASSSTTGTSEQYF,TGTGCCAGCAGCTCAACGACAGGGACCTCCGAGCAGTACTTC
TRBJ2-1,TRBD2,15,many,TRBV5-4,CASSQGLADYNEQFF,TGTGCCAGCAGCCAGGGACTAGCGGACTACAATGAGCAGTTCTTC
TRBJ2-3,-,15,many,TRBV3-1,CASSQQGRLTDTQYF,TGTGCCAGCAGCCAACAGGGAAGGTTGACAGATACGCAGTATTTT
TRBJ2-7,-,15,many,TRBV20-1,CSARGRSREGGEQYF,TGCAGTGCTAGAGGTCGATCCCGAGAAGGGGGAGAGCAGTACTTC
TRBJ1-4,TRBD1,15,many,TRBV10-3,CAISESGGQNEKLFF,TGTGCCATCAGTGAGTCTGGGGGACAGAATGAAAAACTGTTTTTT
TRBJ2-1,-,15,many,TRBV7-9,CASSLDGGAYNEQFF,TGTGCCAGCAGCTTAGACGGGGGCGCTTACAATGAGCAGTTCTTC
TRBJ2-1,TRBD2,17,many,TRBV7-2,CASSDGTSGVRSNEQFF,TGTGCCAGTTCCGATGGGACTAGCGGGGTCCGTTCCAATGAGCAGTTCTTC
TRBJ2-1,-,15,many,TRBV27,CASSLRLSSYNEQFF,TGTGCCAGCAGTTTGAGGCTTTCTTCCTACAATGAGCAGTTCTTC
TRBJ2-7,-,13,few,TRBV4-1,CASSQDNLREQYF,TGCGCCAGCAGCCAAGATAACCTTCGCGAGCAGTACTTC
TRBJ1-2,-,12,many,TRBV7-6,CASSGGNYGYTF,TGTGCCAGCAGCGGGGGTAACTATGGCTACACCTTC
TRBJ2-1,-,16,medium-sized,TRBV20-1,CSARDLGGTEYNEQFF,TGCAGTGCTAGAGATCTGGGCGGGACCGAATACAATGAGCAGTTCTTC
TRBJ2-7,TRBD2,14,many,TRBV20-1,CSALRTSGSYEQYF,TGCAGTGCCCTTAGGACTAGCGGCTCCTACGAGCAGTACTTC
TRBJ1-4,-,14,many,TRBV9,CASSVGLVSEKLFF,TGTGCCAGCAGCGTAGGGTTAGTGAGTGAAAAACTGTTTTTT
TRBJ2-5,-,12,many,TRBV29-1,CSVESNQETQYF,TGCAGCGTTGAGTCCAACCAAGAGACCCAGTACTTC
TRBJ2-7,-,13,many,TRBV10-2,CASSEGRRYEQYF,TGCGCCAGCAGTGAGGGCCGGAGATACGAGCAGTACTTC
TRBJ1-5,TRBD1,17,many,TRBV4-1,CASSQVGQGRGDQPQHF,TGCGCCAGCAGCCAAGTAGGACAGGGGCGAGGGGATCAGCCCCAGCATTTT
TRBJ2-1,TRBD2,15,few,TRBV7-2,CASSLEAGRGAKQFF,TGTGCCAGCAGCTTAGAGGCAGGGAGGGGCGCGAAGCAGTTCTTC
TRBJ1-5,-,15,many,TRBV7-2,CASSSGARGNQPQHF,TGTGCCAGCAGCTCCGGAGCCCGGGGCAATCAGCCCCAGCATTTT
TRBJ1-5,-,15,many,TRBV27,CASSPNAYSNQPQHF,TGTGCCAGCAGTCCAAACGCCTATAGCAATCAGCCCCAGCATTTT
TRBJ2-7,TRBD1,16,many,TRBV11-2,CASSLVATGRTYEQYF,TGTGCCAGCAGCTTAGTTGCGACAGGGCGAACCTACGAGCAGTACTTC
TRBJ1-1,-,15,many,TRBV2,CASSKNPTGAGEAFF,TGTGCCAGCAGTAAAAATCCGACGGGGGCAGGCGAAGCTTTCTTT
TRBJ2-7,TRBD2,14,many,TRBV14,CASSRGAGGYEQYF,TGTGCCAGCAGCCGAGGAGCGGGGGGCTACGAGCAGTACTTC
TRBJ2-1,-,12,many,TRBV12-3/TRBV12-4,CASSFFALEQFF,TGTGCCAGCAGTTTCTTTGCGCTTGAGCAGTTCTTC
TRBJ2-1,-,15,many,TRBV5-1,CASSLFATLENEQFF,TGCGCCAGCAGCTTGTTTGCGACTCTCGAGAATGAGCAGTTCTTC
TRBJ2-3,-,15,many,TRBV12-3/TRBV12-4,CASRLGVVRRDTQYF,TGTGCCAGCAGATTAGGGGTAGTGAGGAGAGATACGCAGTATTTT
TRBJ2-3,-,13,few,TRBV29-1,CSVAGLDTDTQYF,TGCAGCGTCGCGGGACTCGACACAGATACGCAGTATTTT
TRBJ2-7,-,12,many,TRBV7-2,CASSSPNYEQYF,TGTGCCAGCAGCTCCCCTAATTACGAGCAGTACTTC
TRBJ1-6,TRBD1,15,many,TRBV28,CASSQAGQESSPLNF,TGTGCCAGCAGTCAAGCGGGACAGGAGTCCTCACCCCTCAACTTT
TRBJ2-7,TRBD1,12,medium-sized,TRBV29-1,CSADDRGDEQYF,TGCAGCGCAGACGACAGGGGAGACGAGCAGTACTTC
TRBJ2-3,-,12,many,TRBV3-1,CASSQEGFTQYF,TGTGCCAGCAGCCAAGAGGGATTCACGCAGTATTTT
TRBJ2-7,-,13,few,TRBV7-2,CASSLTETYEQYF,TGTGCCAGCAGCTTGACAGAGACCTACGAGCAGTACTTC
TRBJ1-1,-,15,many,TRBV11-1,CASSSSTEMNTEAFF,TGTGCCAGCAGCTCATCGACAGAAATGAACACTGAAGCTTTCTTT
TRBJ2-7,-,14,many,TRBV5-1,CASSSLGPRHEQYF,TGCGCCAGCAGCTCGCTGGGGCCGCGGCACGAGCAGTACTTC